The entry that follows covers one T cell receptor beta chain sequence. Being free of ophthalmopathy for 18 months of follow-up defined stable hyperthyroidism. Physicians reached a diagnosis by relying on clinical symptoms, serum thyroxine, TRAb, thyroid ultrasound and orbital computed tomography. This entry is derived from a study of Graves' ophthalmopathy and Graves' hyperthyroidism. The V segment lost 7 bases and the J segment 4 bases; nucleotides outside the gene matches: 13. In germline, CDR1 is LNHDA, CDR2 SQIVND (reference sequence). There are 16 residues in the CDR3. The authors amplified TCR beta CDR3 regions from RNA transcripts. The first round was an RT-PCR with HTBI primers, and the second round was a multiplex PCR. MiXCR, run by TCRdb on the multiplex PCR reads, gives a single entry per CDR3 protein. The table lists more than 300,000 distinct CDR3 sequences, less than 20% of them singletons, with 7% in the top ten.

This clonotype was sampled from a woman aged 18-29 years with stable Graves' hyperthyroidism. Sequencing was carried out using peripheral blood. The genes are TRBV19 and TRBJ1-5; TRBD1 matches at 7 bases. CDR3 protein: CASNRGDSPGNQPQHF. In DNA form, the CDR3 reads TGTGCCAGTAATCGGGGGGACAGCCCCGGGAATCAGCCCCAGCATTTT. The variable domain in full, completed from reference TRBV19 and TRBJ1-5, reads DGGITQSPKYLFRKEGQNVTLSCEQNLNHDAMYWYRQDPGQGLRLIYYSQIVNDFQKGDIAEGYSVSREKKESFPLTVTSAQKNPTAFYLCASNRGDSPGNQPQHFGDGTRLSIL.